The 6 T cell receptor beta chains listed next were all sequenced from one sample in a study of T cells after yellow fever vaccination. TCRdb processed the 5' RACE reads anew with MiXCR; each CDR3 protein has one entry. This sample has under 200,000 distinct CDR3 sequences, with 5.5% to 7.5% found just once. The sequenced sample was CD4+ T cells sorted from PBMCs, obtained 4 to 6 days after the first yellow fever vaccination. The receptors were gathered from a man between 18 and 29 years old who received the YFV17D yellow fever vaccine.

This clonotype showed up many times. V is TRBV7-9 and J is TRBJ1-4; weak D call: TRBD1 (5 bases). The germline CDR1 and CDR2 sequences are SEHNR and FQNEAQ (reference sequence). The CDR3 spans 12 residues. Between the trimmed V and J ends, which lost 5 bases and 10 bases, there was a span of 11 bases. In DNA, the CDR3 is TGTGCCAGCAGCCCCATGGGGGGAAAACTGTTTTTT. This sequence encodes CASSPMGGKLFF.

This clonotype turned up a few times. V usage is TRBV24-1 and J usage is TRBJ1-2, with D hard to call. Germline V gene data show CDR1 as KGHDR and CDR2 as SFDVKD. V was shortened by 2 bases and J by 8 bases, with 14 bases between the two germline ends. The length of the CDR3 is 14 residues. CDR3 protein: CATSDSGQAQGYTF. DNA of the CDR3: TGTGCCACCAGTGATTCCGGGCAGGCACAGGGCTACACCTTC.

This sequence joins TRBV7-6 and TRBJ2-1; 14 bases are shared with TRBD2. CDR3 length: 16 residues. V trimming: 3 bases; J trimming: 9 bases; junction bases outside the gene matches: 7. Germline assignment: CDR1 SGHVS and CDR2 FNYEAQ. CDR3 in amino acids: CASSFSTSGGAGEQFF. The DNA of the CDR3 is TGTGCCAGCAGCTTTTCGACTAGCGGGGGGGCCGGTGAGCAGTTCTTC.

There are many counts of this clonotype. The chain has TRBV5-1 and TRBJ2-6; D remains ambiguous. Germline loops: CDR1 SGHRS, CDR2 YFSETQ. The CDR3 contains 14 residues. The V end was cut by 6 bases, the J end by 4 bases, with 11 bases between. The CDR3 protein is CASNPTIGANVLTF. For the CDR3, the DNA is TGCGCCAGCAATCCGACGATCGGGGCCAACGTCCTGACTTTC.

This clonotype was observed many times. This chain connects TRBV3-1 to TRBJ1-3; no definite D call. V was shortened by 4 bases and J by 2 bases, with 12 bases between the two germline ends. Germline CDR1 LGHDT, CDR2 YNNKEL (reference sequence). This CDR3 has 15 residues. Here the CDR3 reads CASSPNPGTGNTIYF. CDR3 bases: TGTGCCAGCAGCCCTAATCCCGGCACTGGAAACACCATATATTTT.

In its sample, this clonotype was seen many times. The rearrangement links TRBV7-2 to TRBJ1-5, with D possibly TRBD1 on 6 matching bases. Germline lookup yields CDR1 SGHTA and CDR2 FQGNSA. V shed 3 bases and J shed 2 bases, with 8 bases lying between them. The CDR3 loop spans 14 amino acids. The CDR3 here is CASSLAGGNQPQHF. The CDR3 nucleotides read TGTGCCAGCAGCTTGGCAGGGGGCAATCAGCCCCAGCATTTT.